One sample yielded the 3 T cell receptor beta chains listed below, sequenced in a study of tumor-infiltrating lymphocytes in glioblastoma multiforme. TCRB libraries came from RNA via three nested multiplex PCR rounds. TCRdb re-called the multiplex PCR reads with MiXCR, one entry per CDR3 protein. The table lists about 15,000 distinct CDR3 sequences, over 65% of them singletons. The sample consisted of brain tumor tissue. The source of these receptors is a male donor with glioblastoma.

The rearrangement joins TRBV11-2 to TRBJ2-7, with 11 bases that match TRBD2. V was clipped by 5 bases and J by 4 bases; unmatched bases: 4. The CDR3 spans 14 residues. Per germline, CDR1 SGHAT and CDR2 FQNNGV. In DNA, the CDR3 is TGTGCCAGCAGCCTCGGGACTAGCGGATACGAGCAGTACTTC. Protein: CASSLGTSGYEQYF.

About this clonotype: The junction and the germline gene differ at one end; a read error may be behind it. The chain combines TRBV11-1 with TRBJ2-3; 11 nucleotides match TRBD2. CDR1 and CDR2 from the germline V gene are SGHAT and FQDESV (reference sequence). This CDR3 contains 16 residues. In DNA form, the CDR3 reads TGTGCCAACAGCTTAAGACTAGCGGGGAGCACAGATACGCGGTATTTT. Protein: CANSLRLAGSTDTRYF. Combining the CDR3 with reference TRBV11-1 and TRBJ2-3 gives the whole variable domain EAEVAQSPRYKITEKSQAVAFWCDPISGHATLYWYRQILGQGPELLVQFQDESVVDDSQLPKDRFSAERLKGVDSTLKIQPAELGDSAMYLCANSLRLAGSTDTRYFGPGTRLTVL.

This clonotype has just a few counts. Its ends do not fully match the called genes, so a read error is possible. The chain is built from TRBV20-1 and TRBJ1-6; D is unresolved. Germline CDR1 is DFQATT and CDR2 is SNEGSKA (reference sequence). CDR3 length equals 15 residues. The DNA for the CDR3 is TGCAGTGCTAGAGGGCGGGGTCCCGTGAATTCGCCCCCCCACTTT. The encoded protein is CSARGRGPVNSPPHF.